Each of the 9 T cell receptor beta chains below was sequenced from the same sample in a study of monozygotic twins with inflammatory bowel disease. TCRdb reprocessed the 5' RACE reads and reports one entry per CDR3 protein, with no DNA. This sample lists more than 300,000 distinct CDR3 sequences; its ten largest clones have approximately 2.8%. Sequenced material: blood. The receptors here all came from a human donor with ulcerative colitis or Crohn's disease, or a healthy co-twin of an affected twin (not recorded which).

The chain is built from TRBV4-2 and TRBJ2-7; TCRdb returns TRBD2, unconfirmable since there is no DNA. The CDR3 contains 13 residues. Germline assignment: CDR1 LGHNA and CDR2 YNFKEQ. The CDR3 loop is CASSPRLAWEQYF.

The chain has TRBV24-1 and TRBJ2-5. Per the germline V gene, CDR1 is KGHDR and CDR2 is SFDVKD. The CDR3 is 13 amino acids. This CDR3 is CATSDPDGETQYF.

This sequence joins TRBV11-2 and TRBJ2-1; TCRdb's assignment of TRBD2 cannot be checked, as there is no DNA. CDR3 length: 11 amino acids. Germline lookup yields CDR1 SGHAT and CDR2 FQNNGV. The CDR3: CASSRTSEQFF.

The chain has TRBV20-1 and TRBJ1-5; TCRdb indicates TRBD1, and absent DNA this call remains unverified. Germline V gives CDR1 DFQATT, CDR2 SNEGSKA (reference sequence). The CDR3 extends over 14 amino acids. The CDR3 reads CSARDIGVGQPQHF.

This chain uses TRBV7-3 with TRBJ1-1. The CDR3 consists of 16 residues. CDR1 is SGHTA, CDR2 FQGTGA, per germline. CDR3 sequence: CASSPEGRVVYTEAFF.

The chain uses TRBV20-1 and TRBJ1-5. The germline V gene encodes CDR1 DFQATT and CDR2 SNEGSKA (reference sequence). The CDR3 has 15 residues. CDR3 loop: CSARDPGLSNQPQHF.

The chain joins TRBV5-6 to TRBJ2-1. The CDR3 sequence is 15 residues long. Germline values: CDR1 SGHDT, CDR2 YYEEEE. CDR3 residues: CASSLYQTSYNEQFF.

The rearrangement links TRBV12-3 or TRBV12-4 to TRBJ1-5; TCRdb's D call of TRBD1 is untestable without DNA. This CDR3 has 16 residues. CDR3 in amino acids: CASSDQGSSGNQPQHF.

V gene TRBV3-1 combines with J gene TRBJ2-3; TCRdb's D call of TRBD2 is untestable without DNA. The CDR3 is 18 residues long. Per germline, CDR1 LGHDT and CDR2 YNNKEL (reference sequence). The CDR3 here is CASRPWEGTKTSTDTQYF.